The 15 T cell receptor beta chains listed next were all sequenced from one sample in a study of human T cells and chemical hapten exposure. As to time point: patch test 3, about 24 weeks after DPC sensitization. As to treatment: therapeutic diphenylcyclopropenone sensitization with weekly scalp DPC. TCRdb reprocessed the RACE reads with MiXCR, giving one entry per CDR3 protein. The table includes tens of thousands of distinct CDR3 sequences, around 10% detected once. Sample: whole blood, taken in connection with sensitization to the hapten diphenylcyclopropenone (DPC). These receptors all come from a woman in her fifties or sixties with alopecia areata. Some clones in this sample may be carry-over from other donors' samples.

The genes are TRBV29-1 and TRBJ2-3; 9 nucleotides match TRBD2. Germline lookup yields CDR1 SQVTM and CDR2 ANQGSEA. J lost 1 base, V lost 7 bases, and 9 bases had no gene match. The CDR3 contains 15 residues. CDR3 in amino acids: CSDRLAATGTDTQYF. DNA for the CDR3: TGCAGCGATAGACTAGCGGCTACTGGCACAGATACGCAGTATTTT.

The gene calls are TRBV6-1 and TRBJ2-2; tentative D call: TRBD1 (5 bases). Germline-derived CDR1 and CDR2 are MNHNS and SASEGT. The CDR3 covers 17 residues. V gave up 1 base and J gave up 7 bases, with 19 bases separating them. The CDR3 sequence is CASSEVWGPITVGELFF. The CDR3, as DNA: TGTGCCAGCAGTGAAGTCTGGGGCCCGATCACAGTCGGGGAGCTGTTTTTT.

The chain has TRBV7-9 and TRBJ2-2; 10 bases line up with TRBD1. Trimming removed 5 bases from V and 5 bases from J; junction bases left unmatched: 5. The CDR3 runs to 15 residues. The V gene's germline CDR1 is SEHNR and CDR2 FQNEAQ (reference sequence). The CDR3 DNA follows: TGTGCCAGCAGCCCGGGACAGGGGTTGACCGGGGAGCTGTTTTTT. Protein product: CASSPGQGLTGELFF.

The rearrangement uses TRBV11-2 and TRBJ2-3; D is undetermined. The germline V and J ends were trimmed by 5 bases and 0 bases, with 18 bases remaining between them. CDR1 and CDR2 (germline): SGHAT, FQNNGV. The CDR3 spans 17 residues. In DNA, the CDR3 is TGTGCCAGCAGCCCCCGGCTGGGCGGAACTAGCACAGATACGCAGTATTTT. Translating it yields CASSPRLGGTSTDTQYF.

This clonotype was seen a few times. The rearrangement uses TRBV9 and TRBJ2-5; D unclear. In germline, CDR1 is SGDLS, CDR2 YYNGEE. The CDR3 length is 14 residues. V was clipped by 3 bases and J by 5 bases, with 14 bases between them. This chain's CDR3 is CASSGPPPGETQYF. The CDR3 nucleotides are TGTGCCAGCAGCGGTCCCCCTCCCGGGGAGACCCAGTACTTC.

This clonotype has ten or more counts. V usage is TRBV4-2 and J usage is TRBJ2-7; no definite D call. Trimming shortened V by 2 bases and J by 2 bases, and 7 bases separated the two germline ends. The CDR3 extends over 13 amino acids. CDR1 is LGHNA and CDR2 is YNFKEQ in the germline V gene. CDR3 loop: CASSQLSTYEQYF. In DNA, the CDR3 is TGTGCCAGCAGCCAATTAAGTACCTACGAGCAGTACTTC.

This clonotype appeared many times. The V call is TRBV5-1, the J call TRBJ1-5, with no clear D. This CDR3 spans 13 amino acids. Germline loops: CDR1 SGHRS, CDR2 YFSETQ. The ends were cut back, 0 bases at V and 6 bases at J, with 7 bases in the middle. CDR3 nucleotide sequence: TGCGCCAGCAGCTTGGGGTCGGGTCAGCCCCAGCATTTT. Translated, it gives CASSLGSGQPQHF.

This clonotype was counted a few times. This chain uses TRBV7-9 with TRBJ1-2, with 9 bases identical to TRBD1. Losses at the gene ends were 6 bases for V and 8 bases for J; bases not matched to a gene: 7. CDR1 SEHNR and CDR2 FQNEAQ come from the germline V gene (reference sequence). There are 13 residues in the CDR3. The CDR3 loop is CASSRDRVEGYTF. CDR3 DNA: TGTGCCAGCAGTCGGGACAGGGTAGAAGGCTACACCTTC.

The V call is TRBV18, the J call TRBJ1-1, with a tentative D call TRBD1 (5 bases). This CDR3 contains 13 residues. Trimming stripped 8 bases from V and 1 base from J, with 11 bases between. Germline loops: CDR1 KGHSH, CDR2 LQKENI. The CDR3 DNA is TGTGCCAGCACCCCAGGGCCGAACACTGAAGCTTTCTTT. This translates into CASTPGPNTEAFF.

The chain carries TRBV29-1 and TRBJ1-1; 8 bases fit TRBD1. The CDR3 loop spans 17 amino acids. Per germline, CDR1 SQVTM and CDR2 ANQGSEA. The junction had 19 bases not matched to a gene; V was cut back by 6 bases and J by 4 bases. The CDR3 DNA sequence: TGCAGCGTGCAAACGCTACGGACAGGGAGGGTGAGCACTGAAGCTTTCTTT. Protein product: CSVQTLRTGRVSTEAFF. Filled out from reference TRBV29-1 and TRBJ1-1, the complete variable domain reads SAVISQKPSRDICQRGTSLTIQCQVDSQVTMMFWYRQQPGQSLTLIATANQGSEATYESGFVIDKFPISRPNLTFSTLTVSNMSPEDSSIYLCSVQTLRTGRVSTEAFFGQGTRLTVV.

In its sample, this clonotype was seen a few times. In DNA form, the CDR3 reads TGTGCCAGCAGCCACACTCGGCGGTATTCACCCCTCCACTTT. Its translation is CASSHTRRYSPLHF. V is TRBV28 and J is TRBJ1-6; no reliable D call. Trimming left V 6 bases short and J 8 bases short, with 14 bases between. Per germline, CDR1 MDHEN and CDR2 SYDVKM. The CDR3 loop spans 14 amino acids.

In this sample, this clonotype turned up a few times. The chain couples TRBV3-1 to TRBJ1-1; D is unresolved. CDR3 length equals 12 residues. V shed 4 bases and J shed 4 bases, with 7 bases lying between them. In germline, CDR1 is LGHDT, CDR2 YNNKEL (reference sequence). The DNA for the CDR3 is TGTGCCAGCAGCCTGGTGAGCACTGAAGCTTTCTTT. Its protein is CASSLVSTEAFF.

V is TRBV6-5 and J is TRBJ2-7; D possibly corresponds to TRBD1 (6 bases). The CDR3 runs 12 residues. The V and J ends lost 2 bases and 6 bases respectively, with 8 bases between them. Germline V gene sequence: CDR1 MNHEY, CDR2 SVGAGI. The CDR3 sequence is CASSYGQSEQYF. The CDR3 DNA sequence: TGTGCCAGCAGTTACGGACAGTCCGAGCAGTACTTC.

This clonotype was seen ten or more times. J is TRBJ2-2 and V is TRBV7-7; 7 nucleotides match TRBD1. Unmatched junction bases numbered 7, after V lost 5 bases and J lost 10 bases. The CDR3 covers 13 residues. Germline values: CDR1 SSHAT, CDR2 FNYEAQ (reference sequence). The CDR3 DNA sequence: TGTGCCAGCAGCCAAACAGGGGTTGTGGAGCTGTTTTTT. This codes for CASSQTGVVELFF.

This clonotype has more than one count but fewer than ten. This chain connects TRBV7-9 to TRBJ2-1; 8 nucleotides align to TRBD1. The V gene end was trimmed by 4 bases and the J gene end by 4 bases; junction bases not matched to a gene: 9. This CDR3 is 16 amino acids long. The germline V gene has CDR1 SEHNR and CDR2 FQNEAQ (reference sequence). Here the CDR3 reads CASSSDRDRRYNEQFF. CDR3 DNA: TGTGCCAGCAGCTCCGACCGGGACAGGAGATACAATGAGCAGTTCTTC.